The sequence of this T cell receptor (beta chain) was determined in a study of OX40 agonist ivuxolimab in advanced cancers. Germline values: CDR1 LGHNA, CDR2 YSLEER. The CDR3 sequence is 15 residues long. Trimming shortened V by 0 bases and J by 5 bases, and 10 bases separated the two germline ends. The study sampled blood at baseline, cycle 4 day 1, and cycle 7 day 1. The table came from immunoSEQ multiplex PCR; TCRdb's copy has only in-frame clones and leaves some out. The sample yields over 30,000 clones, around 90% seen once. The material sequenced was CD4+ or CD8+ T cells sorted from blood, taken in a trial of the OX40 agonist ivuxolimab. The gene calls are TRBV4-3 and TRBJ2-2; D is ambiguous. This receptor was taken from an adult with an advanced solid tumor such as melanoma, head and neck, liver or kidney cancer. CDR3 nucleotide sequence: TGCGCCAGCAGCCAAGATCTAGGGAATACCGGGGAGCTGTTTTTT. Its translation: CASSQDLGNTGELFF.